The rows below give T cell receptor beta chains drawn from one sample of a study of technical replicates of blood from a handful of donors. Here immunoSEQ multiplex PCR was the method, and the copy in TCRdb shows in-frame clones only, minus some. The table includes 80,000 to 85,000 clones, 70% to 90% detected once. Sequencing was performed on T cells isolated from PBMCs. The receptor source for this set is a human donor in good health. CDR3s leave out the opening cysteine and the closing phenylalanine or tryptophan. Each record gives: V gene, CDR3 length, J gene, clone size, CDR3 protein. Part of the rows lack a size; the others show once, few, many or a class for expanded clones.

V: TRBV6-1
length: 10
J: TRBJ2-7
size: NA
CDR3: ASRDRGYEQY

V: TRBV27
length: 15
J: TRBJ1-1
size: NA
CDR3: ASSLGRGQTGAEEAF

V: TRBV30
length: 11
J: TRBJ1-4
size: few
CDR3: AWADRGNEKLF

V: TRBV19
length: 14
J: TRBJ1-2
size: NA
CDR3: ASSTWDRGFNYGYT

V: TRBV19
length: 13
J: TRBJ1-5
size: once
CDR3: ASSETGGADQPQH

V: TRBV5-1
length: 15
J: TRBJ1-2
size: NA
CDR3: ASSWGTRADTNYGYT

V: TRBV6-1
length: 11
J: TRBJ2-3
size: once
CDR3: ASTGLWTDTQY

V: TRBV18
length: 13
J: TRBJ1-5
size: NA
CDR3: ASSPLGTGVQPQH

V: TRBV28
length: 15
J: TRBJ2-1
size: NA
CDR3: ASNLGTVLYSYNEQF

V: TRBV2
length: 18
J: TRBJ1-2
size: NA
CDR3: ASSDDRGRNPSSFNYGYT

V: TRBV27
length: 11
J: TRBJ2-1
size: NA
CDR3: ATTGTSHNEQF

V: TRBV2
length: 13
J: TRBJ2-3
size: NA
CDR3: ASRTGWDSTDTQY

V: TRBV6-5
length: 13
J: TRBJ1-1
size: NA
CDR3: ASSYPQGQGNEAF

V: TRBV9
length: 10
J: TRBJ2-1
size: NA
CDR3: ASSVATNEQF

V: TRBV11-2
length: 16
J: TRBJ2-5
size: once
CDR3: ASSLFSLRLAVQETQY

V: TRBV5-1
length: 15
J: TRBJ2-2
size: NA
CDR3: ASSLAGSLRSTGELF

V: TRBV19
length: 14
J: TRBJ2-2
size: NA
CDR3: ASSRLTGVETGELF

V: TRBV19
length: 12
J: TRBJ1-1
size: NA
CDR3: ASSIKTGNTEAF

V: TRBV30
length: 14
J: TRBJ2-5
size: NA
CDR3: AWSPRDREYQETQY

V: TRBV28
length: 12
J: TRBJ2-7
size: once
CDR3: ASSLVDRFYEQY

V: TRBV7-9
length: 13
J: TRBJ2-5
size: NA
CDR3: ASSFGGGGKETQY

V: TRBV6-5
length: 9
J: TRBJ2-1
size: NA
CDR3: ASSNANEQF

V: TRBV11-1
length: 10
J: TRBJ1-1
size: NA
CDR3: ASSFWETEAF

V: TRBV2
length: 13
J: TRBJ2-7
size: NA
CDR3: ASSEAWGRTYEQY

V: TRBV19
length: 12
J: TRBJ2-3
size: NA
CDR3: ASSIAGGTDTQY

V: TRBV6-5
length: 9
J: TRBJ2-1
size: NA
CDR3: ASRAGWESF

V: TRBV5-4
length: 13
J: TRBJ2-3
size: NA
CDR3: ASSPIEDFTDTQY

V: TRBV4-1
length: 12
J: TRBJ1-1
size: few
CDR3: ASSLAGGSTEAF

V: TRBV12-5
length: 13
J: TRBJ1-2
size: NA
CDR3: ASGNDSGTAYGYT

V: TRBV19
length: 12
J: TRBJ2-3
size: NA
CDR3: ASSKDRDYDTQY

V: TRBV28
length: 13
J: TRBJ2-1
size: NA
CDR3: ASSLLGGESGEQF

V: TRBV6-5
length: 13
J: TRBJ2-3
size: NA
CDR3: ASSFRTPSTDTQY

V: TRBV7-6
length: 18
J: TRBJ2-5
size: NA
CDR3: ASSLSFYSLAGGPKETQY

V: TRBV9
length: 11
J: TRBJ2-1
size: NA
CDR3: ASSVSLTNEQF

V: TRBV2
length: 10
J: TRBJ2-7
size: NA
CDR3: ASSYSSYEQY

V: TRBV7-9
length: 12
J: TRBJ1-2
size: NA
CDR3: ASSLGTGAYGYT

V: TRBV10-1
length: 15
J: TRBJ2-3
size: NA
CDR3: ASSEFSSGKSTDTQY

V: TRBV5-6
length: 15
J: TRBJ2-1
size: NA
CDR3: ASSLGASESSYNEQF

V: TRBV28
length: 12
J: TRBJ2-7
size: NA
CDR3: ASSLLNGLAEQY

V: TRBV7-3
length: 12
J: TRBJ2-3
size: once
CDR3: ASSSSGRADTQY

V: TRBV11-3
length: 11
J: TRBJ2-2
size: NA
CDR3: ASSSLNTGELF

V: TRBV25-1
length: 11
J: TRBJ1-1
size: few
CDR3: ASSVAGVAEAF

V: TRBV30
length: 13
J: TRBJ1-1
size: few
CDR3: AWSHLAQANTEAF

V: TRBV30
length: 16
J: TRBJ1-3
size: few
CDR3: AWSEWTGDFLSGNTIY

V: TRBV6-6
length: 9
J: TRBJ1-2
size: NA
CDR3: ASSYGGEDT

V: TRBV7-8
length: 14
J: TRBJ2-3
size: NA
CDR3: ASSFRRQGGWDTQY

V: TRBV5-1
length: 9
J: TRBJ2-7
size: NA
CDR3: ASSTNYEQY